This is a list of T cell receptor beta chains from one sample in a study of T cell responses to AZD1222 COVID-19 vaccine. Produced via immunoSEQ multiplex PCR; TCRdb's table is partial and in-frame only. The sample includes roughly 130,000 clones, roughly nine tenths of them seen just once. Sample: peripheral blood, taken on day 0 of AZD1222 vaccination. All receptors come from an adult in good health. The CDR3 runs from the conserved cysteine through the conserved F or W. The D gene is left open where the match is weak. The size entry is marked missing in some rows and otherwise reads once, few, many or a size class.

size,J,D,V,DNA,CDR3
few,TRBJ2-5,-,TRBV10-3,TGTGCCATCAGTGAGGGGCAAGAGACCCAGTACTTC,CAISEGQETQYF
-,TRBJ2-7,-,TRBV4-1,TGCGCCAGCAGCAGGGATTGGTACTCCTACGAGCAGTACTTC,CASSRDWYSYEQYF
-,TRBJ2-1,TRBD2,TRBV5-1,TGCGCCAGCAGCTTGGCCCTCTCCGCTAGCGGGGGTTACAATGAGCAGTTCTTC,CASSLALSASGGYNEQFF
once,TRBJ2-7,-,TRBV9,TGTGCCAGCAGCGTATTCGACGGCTCCTACGAGCAGTACTTC,CASSVFDGSYEQYF
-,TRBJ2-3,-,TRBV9,TGTGCCAGCAGCGTAGTTGTGGGCACAGATACGCAGTATTTT,CASSVVVGTDTQYF
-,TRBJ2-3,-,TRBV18,TGTGCCACTCCCCGACCGCGGGGGCTCACAGATACGCAGTATTTT,CATPRPRGLTDTQYF
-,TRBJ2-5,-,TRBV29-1,TGCAGCGTTGGTAGGGCCGAGACCCAGTACTTC,CSVGRAETQYF
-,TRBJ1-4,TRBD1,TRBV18,TGTGCCAGCTCACCGGGACAGGGAACAACTAATGAAAAACTGTTTTTT,CASSPGQGTTNEKLFF
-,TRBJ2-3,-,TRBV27,TGTGCCAGCAGTTTACTAAACGACCGGGACGGGAGCACAGATACGCAGTATTTT,CASSLLNDRDGSTDTQYF
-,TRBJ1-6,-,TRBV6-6,TGTGCCAGCAGACTACGAGACTATAATTCACCCCTCCACTTT,CASRLRDYNSPLHF
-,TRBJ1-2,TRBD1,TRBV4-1,TGCGCCAGCAGCCAAGTGGACAGGGATAACTATGGCTACACCTTC,CASSQVDRDNYGYTF
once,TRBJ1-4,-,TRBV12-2,TGTGCAAGTCGCCCCACTGGACAGGTTGCGAAGGAAAAACTGTTTTTT,CASRPTGQVAKEKLFF
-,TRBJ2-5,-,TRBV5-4,TGTGCCAGCAGCGGACTCGGGCAGGGGAGGGAGACCCAGTACTTC,CASSGLGQGRETQYF
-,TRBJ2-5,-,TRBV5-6,TGTGCCAGCATGCGCGGGGCCTTCCAAGAGACCCAGTACTTC,CASMRGAFQETQYF
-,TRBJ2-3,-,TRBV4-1,TGCGCCAGCAGCCAAGCCCCAGGGGGCACAGATACGCAGTATTTT,CASSQAPGGTDTQYF
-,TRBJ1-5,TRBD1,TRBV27,TGTGCCAGCAGGTCCGGGACAGGTCTATATCAGCCCCAGCATTTT,CASRSGTGLYQPQHF
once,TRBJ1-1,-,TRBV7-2,TGTGCCAGCAGCTGGAATCAGGGAGGGACTGAAGCTTTCTTT,CASSWNQGGTEAFF
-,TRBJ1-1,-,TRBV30,TGTGCCTGGAGTGTACTAAGAAACACTGAAGCTTTCTTT,CAWSVLRNTEAFF
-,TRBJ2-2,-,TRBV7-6,TGTGCCAGCAGCGAGGATGCAGGGAATCCCCAAATCACCGGGGAGCTGTTTTTT,CASSEDAGNPQITGELFF
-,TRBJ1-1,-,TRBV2,TGTGCCAGCAGTCTTGGACAGAGGGGGGCTTTCTTT,CASSLGQRGAFF
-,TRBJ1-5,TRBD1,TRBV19,TGTGCCAGTAGTCTCGACAGGGGTTGGACTCAGCCCCAGCATTTT,CASSLDRGWTQPQHF
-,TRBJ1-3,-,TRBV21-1,TGTGCCAGCAGCCTAAGGGAGACAGTCGGAAGAAACACCATATATTTT,CASSLRETVGRNTIYF
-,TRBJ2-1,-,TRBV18,TGTGCCAGCTCACCAGAGTACAATGAGCAGTTCTTC,CASSPEYNEQFF
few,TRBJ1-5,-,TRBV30,TGTGCCTGGAGTGTCCCAGGGAATCAGCCCCAGCATTTT,CAWSVPGNQPQHF
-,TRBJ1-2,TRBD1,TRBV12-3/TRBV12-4,TGTGCCAGCAGGGGACAGGTCGTCGGTGGCTACACCTTC,CASRGQVVGGYTF
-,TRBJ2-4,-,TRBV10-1,TGCGCCAGCAGTGAGTGGAGGCACATTCAGTACTTC,CASSEWRHIQYF
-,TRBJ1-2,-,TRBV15,TGTGCCACCAGCAGGGCTAACTATGGCTACACCTTC,CATSRANYGYTF
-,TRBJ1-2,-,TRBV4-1,TGCGCCAGCAGCCAGCGGGGCGTTGGCTATGGCTACACCTTC,CASSQRGVGYGYTF
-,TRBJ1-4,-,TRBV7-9,TGTGCCAGCAGCTTATCCTCAAGAGGTGAAAAACTGTTTTTT,CASSLSSRGEKLFF
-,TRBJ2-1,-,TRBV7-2,TGTGCCAGCAGCTTAGCACGTGTGGCCAATGAGCAGTTCTTC,CASSLARVANEQFF
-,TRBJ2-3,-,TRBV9,TGTGCCAGCAGCCCTCTTGCGGGGCGAGGTACAGATACGCAGTATTTT,CASSPLAGRGTDTQYF
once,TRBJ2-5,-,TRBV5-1,TGCGCCAGCAGCAGGGGTTGGGGAGAGACCCAGTACTTC,CASSRGWGETQYF
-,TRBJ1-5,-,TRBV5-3,TGTGCCAGAAGCCCAAGGGGCAATCAGCCCCAGCATTTT,CARSPRGNQPQHF
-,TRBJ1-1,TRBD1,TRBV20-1,TGCAGTGCTAGTGACGGACAGGGGGCGAACACTGAAGCTTTCTTT,CSASDGQGANTEAFF
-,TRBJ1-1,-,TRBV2,TGTGCCAGCACCCTAGAGACAGATGAAGCTTTCTTT,CASTLETDEAFF
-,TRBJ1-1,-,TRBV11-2,TGTGCCAGCAGCATTATGACACACACTGAAGCTTTCTTT,CASSIMTHTEAFF
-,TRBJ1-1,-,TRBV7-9,TGTGCCAGCAGCTTAGTCAGGGATGTAGCGAGTTTGACTGAAGCTTTCTTT,CASSLVRDVASLTEAFF
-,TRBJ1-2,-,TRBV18,TGTGCCAGCTCACCAATCTCCCAGGCCAACTATGGCTACACCTTC,CASSPISQANYGYTF
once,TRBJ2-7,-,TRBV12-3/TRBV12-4,TGTGCCAGCAGTCAGCGGGGACAGTACGAGCAGTACTTC,CASSQRGQYEQYF
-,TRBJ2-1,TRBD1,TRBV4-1,TGCGCCAGCAGCTCCCCGGGACAGGCCCTTGAGCAGTTCTTC,CASSSPGQALEQFF
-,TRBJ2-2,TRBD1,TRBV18,TGTGCCAGCTCACCCCAGACAGGGTTCGGCACCGGGGAGCTGTTTTTT,CASSPQTGFGTGELFF
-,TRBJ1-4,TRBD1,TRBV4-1,TGCGCCAGTCAGGGGGCGGTTTCAACTAATGAAAAACTGTTTTTT,CASQGAVSTNEKLFF
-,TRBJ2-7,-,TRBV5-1,TGCGCCAGCAGCTTAGTGGCGAGCGAGCAGTACTTC,CASSLVASEQYF
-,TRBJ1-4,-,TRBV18,TGTGCCAGCTCCCGCGAACAGGGCCGCAATGAAAAACTGTTTTTT,CASSREQGRNEKLFF
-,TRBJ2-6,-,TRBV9,TGTGCCAGCAGCGTAGACCCTGGGGCCAACGTCCTGACTTTC,CASSVDPGANVLTF
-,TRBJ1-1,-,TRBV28,TGTGCCAGCAGTCTAGTAGGTGGCACTGAAGCTTTCTTT,CASSLVGGTEAFF
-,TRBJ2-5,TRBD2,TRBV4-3,TGCGCCAGCAGCCTCGCCTCTAGCGGGGCAGAGACCCAGTACTTC,CASSLASSGAETQYF
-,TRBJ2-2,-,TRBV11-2,TGTGCCAGCAGCTTAGATCGGGTAGGGAACACCGGGGAGCTGTTTTTT,CASSLDRVGNTGELFF